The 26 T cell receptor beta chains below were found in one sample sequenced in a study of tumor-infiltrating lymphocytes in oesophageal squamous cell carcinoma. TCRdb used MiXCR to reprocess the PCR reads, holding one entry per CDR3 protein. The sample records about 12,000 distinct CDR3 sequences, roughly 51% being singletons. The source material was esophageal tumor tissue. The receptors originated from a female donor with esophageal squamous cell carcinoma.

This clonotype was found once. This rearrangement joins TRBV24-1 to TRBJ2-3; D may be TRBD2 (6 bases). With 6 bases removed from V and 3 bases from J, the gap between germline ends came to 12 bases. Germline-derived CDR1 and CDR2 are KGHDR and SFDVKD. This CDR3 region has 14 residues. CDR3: CATSSIGRTDTQYF. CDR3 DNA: TGTGCCACCAGTTCAATCGGGAGAACAGATACGCAGTATTTT.

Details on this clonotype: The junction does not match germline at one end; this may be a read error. For the CDR3, the DNA is TGTGCCAGCAGTGATATGGATCAGCCCCAGCATTTC. Residues: CASSDMDQPQHF. The rearrangement joins TRBV28 to TRBJ2-6, with D unresolved. The CDR3 length is 12 residues. CDR1 and CDR2 from the germline V gene are MDHEN and SYDVKM.

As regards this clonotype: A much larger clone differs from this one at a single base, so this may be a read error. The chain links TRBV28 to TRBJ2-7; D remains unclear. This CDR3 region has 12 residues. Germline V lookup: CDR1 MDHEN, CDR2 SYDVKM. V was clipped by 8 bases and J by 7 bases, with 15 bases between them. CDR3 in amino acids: CASLLNDNEQYF. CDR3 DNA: TGTGCCAGCCTCCTCAACGATAATGAGCAGTACTTC. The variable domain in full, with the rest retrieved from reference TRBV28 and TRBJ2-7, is DVKVTQSSRYLVKRTGEKVFLECVQDMDHENMFWYRQDPGLGLRLIYFSYDVKMKEKGDIPEGYSVSREKKERFSLILESASTNQTSMYLCASLLNDNEQYFGPGTRLTVT.

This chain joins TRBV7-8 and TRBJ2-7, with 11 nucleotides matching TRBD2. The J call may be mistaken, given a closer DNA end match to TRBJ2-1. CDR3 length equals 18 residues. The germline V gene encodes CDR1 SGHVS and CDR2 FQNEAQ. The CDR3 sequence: CASSPPGISGRAYNEQFF. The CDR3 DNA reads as TGTGCCAGCAGCCCGCCGGGAATTAGCGGGAGGGCCTACAATGAGCAGTTCTTC.

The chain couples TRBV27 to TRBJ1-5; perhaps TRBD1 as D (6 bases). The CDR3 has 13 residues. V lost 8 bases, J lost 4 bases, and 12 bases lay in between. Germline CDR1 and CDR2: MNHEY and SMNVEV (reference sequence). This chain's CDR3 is CASGGLGNQPQHF. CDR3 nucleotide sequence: TGTGCCAGCGGGGGGCTCGGGAATCAGCCCCAGCATTTT.

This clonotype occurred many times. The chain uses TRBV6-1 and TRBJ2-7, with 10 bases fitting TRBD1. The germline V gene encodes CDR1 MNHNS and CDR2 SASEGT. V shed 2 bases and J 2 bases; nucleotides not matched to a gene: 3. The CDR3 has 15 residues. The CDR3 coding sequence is TGTGCCAGCAGTGAATCGACAGGGGGCACCTACGAGCAGTACTTC. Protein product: CASSESTGGTYEQYF.

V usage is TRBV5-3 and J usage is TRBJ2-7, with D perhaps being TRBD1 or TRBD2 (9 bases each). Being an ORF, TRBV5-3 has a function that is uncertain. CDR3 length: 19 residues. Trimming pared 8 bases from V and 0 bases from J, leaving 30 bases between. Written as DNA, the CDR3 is TGTGCCAGCAGCGGGGGGACAGGGACCGACCGGACCTACTCCTACGAGCAGTACTTC. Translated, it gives CASSGGTGTDRTYSYEQYF.

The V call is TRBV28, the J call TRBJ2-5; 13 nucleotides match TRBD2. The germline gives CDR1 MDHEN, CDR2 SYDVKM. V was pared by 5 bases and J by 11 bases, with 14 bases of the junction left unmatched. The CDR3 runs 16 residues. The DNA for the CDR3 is TGTGCCAGCAGTCTTACTAGCGGGAGGGCCACAGATACGCAGTACTTC. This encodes CASSLTSGRATDTQYF.

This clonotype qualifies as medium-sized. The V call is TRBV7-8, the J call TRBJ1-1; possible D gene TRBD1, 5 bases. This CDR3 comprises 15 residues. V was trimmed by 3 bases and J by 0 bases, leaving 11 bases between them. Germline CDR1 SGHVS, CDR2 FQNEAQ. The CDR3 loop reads CASSLSQALNTEAFF. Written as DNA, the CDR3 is TGTGCCAGCAGCTTGTCACAGGCTCTGAACACTGAAGCTTTCTTT.

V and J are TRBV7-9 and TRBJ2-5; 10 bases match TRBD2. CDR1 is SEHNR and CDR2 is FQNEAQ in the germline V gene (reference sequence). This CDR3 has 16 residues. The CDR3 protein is CVTRRASGRGGNEQYF. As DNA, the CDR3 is TGTGTTACGCGACGGGCTAGCGGGAGAGGGGGGAATGAGCAGTACTTC.

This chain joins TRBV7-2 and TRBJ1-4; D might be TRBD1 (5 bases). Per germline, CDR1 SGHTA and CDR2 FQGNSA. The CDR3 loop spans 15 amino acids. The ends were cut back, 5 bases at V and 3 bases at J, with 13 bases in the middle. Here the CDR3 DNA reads TGTGCCAGCAGCGCCGACAGCTACCCTAATGAAAAACTGTTTTTT. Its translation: CASSADSYPNEKLFF.

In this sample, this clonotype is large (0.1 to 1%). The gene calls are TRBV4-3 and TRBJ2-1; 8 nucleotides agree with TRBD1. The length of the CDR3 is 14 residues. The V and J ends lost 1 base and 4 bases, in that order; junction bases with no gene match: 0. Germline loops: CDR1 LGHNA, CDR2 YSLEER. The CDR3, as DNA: TGCGCCAGCAGCCAAGGGACAGGGTACAATGAGCAGTTCTTC. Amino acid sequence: CASSQGTGYNEQFF.

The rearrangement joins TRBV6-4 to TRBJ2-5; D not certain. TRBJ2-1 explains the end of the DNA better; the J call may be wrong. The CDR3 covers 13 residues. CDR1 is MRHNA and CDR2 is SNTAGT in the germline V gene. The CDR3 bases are TGTGCCAGCAGTGACGGCGATTACAATGAGCAGTTCTTC. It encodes CASSDGDYNEQFF.

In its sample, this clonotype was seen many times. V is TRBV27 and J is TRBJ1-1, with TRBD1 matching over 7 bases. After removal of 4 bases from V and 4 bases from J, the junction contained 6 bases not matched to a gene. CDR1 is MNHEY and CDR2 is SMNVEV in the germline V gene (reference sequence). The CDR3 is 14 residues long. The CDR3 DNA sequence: TGTGCCAGCAGTTCGAACCGGGACAGCACTGAAGCTTTCTTT. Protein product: CASSSNRDSTEAFF.

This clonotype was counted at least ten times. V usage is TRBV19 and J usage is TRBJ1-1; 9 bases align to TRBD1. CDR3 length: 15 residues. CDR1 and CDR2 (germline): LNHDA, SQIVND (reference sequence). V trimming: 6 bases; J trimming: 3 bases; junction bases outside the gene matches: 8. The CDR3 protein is CASSNRGPLYTEAFF. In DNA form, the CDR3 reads TGTGCCAGTAGCAACAGGGGGCCTCTGTACACTGAAGCTTTCTTT. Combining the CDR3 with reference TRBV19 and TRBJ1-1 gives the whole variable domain DGGITQSPKYLFRKEGQNVTLSCEQNLNHDAMYWYRQDPGQGLRLIYYSQIVNDFQKGDIAEGYSVSREKKESFPLTVTSAQKNPTAFYLCASSNRGPLYTEAFFGQGTRLTVV.

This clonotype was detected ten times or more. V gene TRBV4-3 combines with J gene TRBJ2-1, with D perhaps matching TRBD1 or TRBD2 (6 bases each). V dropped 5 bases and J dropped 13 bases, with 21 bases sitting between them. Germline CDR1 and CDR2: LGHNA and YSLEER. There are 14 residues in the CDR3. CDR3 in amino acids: CASSSRGQQETQFF. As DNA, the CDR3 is TGCGCCAGCAGCTCGCGGGGACAACAAGAGACCCAGTTCTTC.

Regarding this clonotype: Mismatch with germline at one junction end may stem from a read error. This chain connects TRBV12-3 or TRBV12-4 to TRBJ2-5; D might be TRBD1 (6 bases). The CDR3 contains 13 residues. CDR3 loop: CASSLTGPTEAFF. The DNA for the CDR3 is TGTGCCAGCAGCCTTACAGGGCCCACTGAAGCTTTCTTC.

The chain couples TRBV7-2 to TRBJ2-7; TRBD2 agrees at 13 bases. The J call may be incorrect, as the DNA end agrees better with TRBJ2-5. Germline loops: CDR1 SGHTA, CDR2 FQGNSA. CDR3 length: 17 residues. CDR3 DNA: TGTGCCAGCAGCCTTGGGACTAGCGGGACCTTACAAGAGACCCAGTACTTC. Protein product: CASSLGTSGTLQETQYF.

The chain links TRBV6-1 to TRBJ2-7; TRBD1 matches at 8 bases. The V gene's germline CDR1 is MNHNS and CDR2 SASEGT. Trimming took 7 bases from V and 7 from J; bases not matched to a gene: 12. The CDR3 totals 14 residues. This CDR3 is CASIETGAGWEQYF. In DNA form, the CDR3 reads TGTGCCAGCATCGAGACAGGGGCTGGGTGGGAGCAGTACTTC.

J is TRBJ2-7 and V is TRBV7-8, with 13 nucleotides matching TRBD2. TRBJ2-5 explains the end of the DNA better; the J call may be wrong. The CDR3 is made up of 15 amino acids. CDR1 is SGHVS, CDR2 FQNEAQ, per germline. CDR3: CATTPGLAGRETQYF. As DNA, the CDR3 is TGTGCCACCACACCGGGACTAGCGGGAAGGGAGACCCAGTACTTC.

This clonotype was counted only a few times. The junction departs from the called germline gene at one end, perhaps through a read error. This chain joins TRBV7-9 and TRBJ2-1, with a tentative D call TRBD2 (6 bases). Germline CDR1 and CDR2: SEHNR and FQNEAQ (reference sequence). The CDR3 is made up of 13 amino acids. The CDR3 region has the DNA TGTGCCAGCAGCTGGGACTCCAACAATGAGCAGTTCTTC. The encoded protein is CASSWDSNNEQFF.

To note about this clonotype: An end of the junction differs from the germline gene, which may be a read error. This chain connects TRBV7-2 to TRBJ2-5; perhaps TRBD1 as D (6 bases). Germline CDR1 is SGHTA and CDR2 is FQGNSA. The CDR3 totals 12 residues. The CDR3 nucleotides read TGTGCCAGCAGTTCGGCAGGGGCCCGCGTGGACTTC. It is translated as CASSSAGARVDF.

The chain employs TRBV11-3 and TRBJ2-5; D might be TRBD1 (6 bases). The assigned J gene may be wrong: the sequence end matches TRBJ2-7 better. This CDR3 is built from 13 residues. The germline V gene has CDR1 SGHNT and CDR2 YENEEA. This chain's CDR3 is CASSSKPGVEQYF. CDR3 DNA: TGTGCCAGCAGCTCTAAACCAGGGGTCGAGCAGTACTTC.

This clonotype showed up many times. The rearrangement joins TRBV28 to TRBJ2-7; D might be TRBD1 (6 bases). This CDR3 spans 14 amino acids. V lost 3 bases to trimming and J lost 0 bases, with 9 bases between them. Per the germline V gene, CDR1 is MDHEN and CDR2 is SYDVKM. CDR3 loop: CASSFNRVSYEQYF. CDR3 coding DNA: TGTGCCAGCAGTTTTAACAGGGTCTCCTACGAGCAGTACTTC.

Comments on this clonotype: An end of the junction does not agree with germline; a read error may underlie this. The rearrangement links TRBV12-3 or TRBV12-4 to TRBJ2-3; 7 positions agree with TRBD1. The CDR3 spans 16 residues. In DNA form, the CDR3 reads TGTGCCAGCAGTCTCGACAGCCAGGACAGGAAATCACCCCTCCACTTC. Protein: CASSLDSQDRKSPLHF.

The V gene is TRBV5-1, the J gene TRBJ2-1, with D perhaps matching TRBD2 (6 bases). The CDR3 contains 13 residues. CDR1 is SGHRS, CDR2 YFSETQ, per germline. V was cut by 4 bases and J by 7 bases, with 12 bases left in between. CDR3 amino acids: CASSLPSGNEQFF. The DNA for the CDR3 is TGCGCCAGCAGCCTACCCAGCGGGAATGAGCAGTTCTTC.